This T cell receptor (beta chain) was sequenced in a study of T cells in localized non-small cell lung cancer (dated by TCRdb to about 2020). General notes on the study: The study analyzed T cell repertoires of 200 to 250 early-stage NSCLC patients, comparing tumors and uninvolved tumor-adjacent lungs. All 220 or so NSCLC patients in the cohort were treatment-naive and had localized lung tumors that were resected. Of the NSCLC patients, around 130 were male and around 99 were female, and the mean age was approximately 66 years. General findings and caveats noted by the study authors: A median of roughly 58 of the top 100 tumor clones were detected in paired uninvolved adjacent lung, and around 30 of these tumor clones were also found among the top 100 clones of the paired uninvolved adjacent lung. Uninvolved tumor-adjacent lung showed the highest T cell clonality, higher than tumor, which suggests more focused antigenic responses in the adjacent lung. Higher blood T cell density associated with longer overall survival, while higher adjacent-lung clonality associated with shorter survival. Because the study design was exploratory, TCR variables were selected using unadjusted p-values without false-discovery rate correction. Because multi-region tumor sequencing was not done, intratumor heterogeneity could not be ruled out.

TCR beta CDR3 regions were sequenced from DNA using the immunoSEQ Assay. The authors' pipeline ran thus. To compute T cell density, TCR beta template counts were normalized to usable DNA, which was estimated by amplifying housekeeping genes. The preseqR package was used to estimate richness by extrapolating to 400,000 templates for PBMC samples and to 120,000 templates for tissue samples. Clonality was calculated as one minus Pielou's evenness. To identify tissue-enriched TCRs, differential abundance testing was run on productive amino-acid clonotypes with a minimum total count of 5 and an alpha of 0.1. Repertoire overlap between compartments was quantified with the Jaccard Index and Morisita Overlap Index. GLIPH grouped TCR beta CDR3s together with public tetramer-defined viral CDR3s, and a viral motif had to include at least three viral sequences and show V-gene enrichment. Here the immuneACCESS table is served through TCRdb, limited to in-frame sequences with V and J called. Missing clones are a known gap in these copies; in checked studies unresolved V genes cover under half, and the rest lacks a known reason. That table is the source of V, J and clone size, and D and trimming were worked out from the DNA. The sample includes 30,000 to 50,000 clones, with roughly three quarters observed a single time. The ten largest make up less than 35% of the sample.

Measured from the cysteine to the phenylalanine, the CDR3 is 17 residues long. CDR3 DNA is the only sequence kept; it has 51 bases, read in frame from the first base. Trimming leaves V shorter by 0 bases and J shorter by 1 base, with the junction holding 7 bases beyond the gene matches. The germline V gene gives CDR1 as MNHNS and CDR2 as SASEGT. As for this clone: Its antigen is currently not known. Base qualities are not provided; no much larger clone lies one nucleotide away.

At diagnosis, tumor, uninvolved tumor-adjacent lung and peripheral blood were collected and then preserved as a mix of FFPE and fresh-frozen material. Blood samples were analyzed as peripheral blood mononuclear cells for TCR repertoire profiling. The rearranged chain carries TRBV6-1 and TRBJ2-3, with 7 bases aligning to TRBD1. The sample was PBMCs, taken before any cancer treatment. The receptor's source is a woman aged 35-70 years with stage II squamous cell lung carcinoma. The sequence in DNA is TGTGCCAGCAGTGAAGCAAGACAGGGATTTGGCACAGATACGCAGTATTTT. Its product reads: CASSEARQGFGTDTQYF.